This entry lists 11 T cell receptor beta chains sequenced from one sample in a study of T cell responses to AZD1222 COVID-19 vaccine. Clones were sequenced by immunoSEQ multiplex PCR, and TCRdb holds only the in-frame ones, with some missing. The repertoire consists of around 180,000 clones, with around 94% occurring once and the leading ten covering 1.6%. The source was peripheral blood, collected 28 days after the second AZD1222 dose. The receptors were sampled from an adult who received the AZD1222 COVID-19 vaccine.

The chain is built from TRBV7-2 and TRBJ2-3, with 8 bases aligning to TRBD2. J was trimmed by 3 bases and V by 3 bases; bases with no gene match: 8. Germline CDR1 SGHTA, CDR2 FQGNSA. The CDR3 is made up of 16 amino acids. CDR3 DNA: TGTGCCAGCAGCTTGCGGGGACTAGGGATTACAGATACGCAGTATTTT. It is translated as CASSLRGLGITDTQYF.

The genes are TRBV5-1 and TRBJ2-5; 7 nucleotides line up with TRBD2. V was clipped by 0 bases and J by 12 bases; unmatched bases: 5. The CDR3 runs to 12 residues. Germline CDR1 and CDR2: SGHRS and YFSETQ. The CDR3 sequence: CASSLEGTTKYF. DNA for the CDR3: TGCGCCAGCAGCTTGGAAGGGACTACCAAGTACTTC.

The rearrangement joins TRBV20-1 to TRBJ1-2; D gene unclear. This CDR3 is built from 11 residues. Trimming took 3 bases from V and 6 from J, leaving 8 bases between them. Germline CDR1 and CDR2: DFQATT and SNEGSKA (reference sequence). The CDR3, as DNA: TGCAGTGCTAGCGCCGATCATGGCTACACCTTC. This encodes CSASADHGYTF.

The genes are TRBV19 and TRBJ1-5; 12 nucleotides match TRBD1. The length of the CDR3 is 16 residues. V trimming: 7 bases; J trimming: 3 bases; junction bases outside the gene matches: 7. Germline V gene data show CDR1 as LNHDA and CDR2 as SQIVND (reference sequence). Written as DNA, the CDR3 is TGTGCCAGTACCCCGGGACAGGGGGCTTACAATCAGCCCCAGCATTTT. Translating it yields CASTPGQGAYNQPQHF.

The chain employs TRBV6-1 and TRBJ2-7; D is uncertain. The CDR3 is 13 amino acids. The ends were cut back, 1 base at V and 4 bases at J, with 8 bases in the middle. Per germline, CDR1 MNHNS and CDR2 SASEGT. The CDR3 loop is CASSEEPRYEQYF. In DNA, the CDR3 is TGTGCCAGCAGTGAAGAACCTAGATACGAGCAGTACTTC.

V is TRBV9 and J is TRBJ2-1; D remains ambiguous. The CDR3 has 13 residues. V lost 0 bases, J lost 10 bases, and 11 bases lay in between. Germline V lookup: CDR1 SGDLS, CDR2 YYNGEE. CDR3 loop: CASSVDVSWEQFF. The CDR3 DNA sequence: TGTGCCAGCAGCGTAGACGTATCCTGGGAGCAGTTCTTC.

In the case of this clone: Other DNA sequences in this specimen translate into the identical CDR3. The chain links TRBV7-2 to TRBJ1-6; D remains unclear. Germline V gene lookup returns CDR1 SGHTA and CDR2 FQGNSA. Trimming shortened V by 1 base and J by 8 bases, and 0 bases separated the two germline ends. The CDR3 is 11 amino acids. DNA for the CDR3: TGTGCCAGCAGCTTAGATTCACCCCTCCACTTT. Translating gives CASSLDSPLHF.

CDR3 sequence (DNA): TGTGCCAGCAGGATCCCGCTGAACACTGAAGCTTTCTTT. This gives the protein CASRIPLNTEAFF. The chain is built from TRBV2 and TRBJ1-1; no reliable D call. Germline V CDR1 and CDR2: SNHLY, FYNNEI. The V gene lost 6 bases and the J gene lost 0 bases, with 8 bases spanning the gap. The CDR3 length is 13 residues.

V gene TRBV5-1 combines with J gene TRBJ2-2, with 12 bases lining up with TRBD2. From germline, CDR1 is SGHRS and CDR2 YFSETQ. The CDR3 covers 16 residues. Germline trimming cut 3 bases from V and 4 bases from J; bases unmatched to any gene: 4. DNA for the CDR3: TGCGCCAGCAGCTGGCTAGCGGGAGGGGCCACCGGGGAGCTGTTTTTT. As protein: CASSWLAGGATGELFF.

The chain is built from TRBV6-2 or TRBV6-3 and TRBJ2-4; D not certain. Trimming pared 3 bases from V and 8 bases from J, leaving 14 bases between. The CDR3 is made up of 14 amino acids. CDR1 is MNHEY and CDR2 is SVGEGT in the germline V gene. As DNA, the CDR3 is TGTGCCAGCAGTTATATGGGCCTGTGGGACATTCAGTACTTC. Amino acids: CASSYMGLWDIQYF.

This chain uses TRBV7-3 with TRBJ1-1, with 7 nucleotides matching TRBD1. The junction had 6 bases not matched to a gene; V was cut back by 0 bases and J by 2 bases. The CDR3 extends over 16 amino acids. Germline CDR1 and CDR2: SGHTA and FQGTGA. The DNA for the CDR3 is TGTGCCAGCAGCTTAACGGGGGACAGAAAAAACACTGAAGCTTTCTTT. Its translation is CASSLTGDRKNTEAFF.